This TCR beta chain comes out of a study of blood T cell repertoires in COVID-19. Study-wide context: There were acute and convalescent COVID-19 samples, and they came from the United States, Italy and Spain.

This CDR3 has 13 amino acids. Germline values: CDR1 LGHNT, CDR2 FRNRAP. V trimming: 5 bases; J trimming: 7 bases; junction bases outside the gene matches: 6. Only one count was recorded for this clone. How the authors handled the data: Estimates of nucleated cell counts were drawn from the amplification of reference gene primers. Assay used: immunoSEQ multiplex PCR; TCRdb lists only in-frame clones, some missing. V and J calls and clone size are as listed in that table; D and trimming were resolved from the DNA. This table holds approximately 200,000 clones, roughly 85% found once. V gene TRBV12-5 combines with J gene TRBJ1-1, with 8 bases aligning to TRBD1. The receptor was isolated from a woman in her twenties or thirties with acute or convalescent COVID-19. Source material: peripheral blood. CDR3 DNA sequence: TGTGCTAGTGGTCCGGACACAGGGGGTGAAGCTTTCTTT. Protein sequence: CASGPDTGGEAFF.